This T cell receptor beta chain emerged from a study of shared clonotypes between healthy human individuals. General study findings and limits: Naive subsets typically showed greater estimated richness than memory subsets.

V gave up 4 bases and J gave up 1 base, with 11 bases separating them. Germline-derived CDR1 and CDR2 are SGHRS and YFSETQ. The CDR3 extends over 14 amino acids. Details on this clone: Its target is unknown.

Splitting of each subset's genomic DNA was done evenly across several immunoSEQ plates. Assay: immunoSEQ multiplex PCR; the TCRdb copy retains only in-frame clones and omits some. The sample lists over 2 million clones, 85% to 95% occurring once. The authors divided CD4+ cells into CD45RA+ naive and CD45RA-negative memory subsets. V and J are TRBV5-1 and TRBJ1-1; perhaps TRBD1 as D (5 bases). The TCR originated in a man aged 18 to 30 in good health. Some clones in this sample may be carry-over from other donors' samples. The sequenced sample consisted of naive CD4+ T cells from PBMCs. Subset meaning: CD45RA+ positively selected. The CDR3 sequence is CASSVGRTNTEAFF. The DNA for the CDR3 is TGCGCCAGCAGCGTGGGGCGAACGAACACTGAAGCTTTCTTT.